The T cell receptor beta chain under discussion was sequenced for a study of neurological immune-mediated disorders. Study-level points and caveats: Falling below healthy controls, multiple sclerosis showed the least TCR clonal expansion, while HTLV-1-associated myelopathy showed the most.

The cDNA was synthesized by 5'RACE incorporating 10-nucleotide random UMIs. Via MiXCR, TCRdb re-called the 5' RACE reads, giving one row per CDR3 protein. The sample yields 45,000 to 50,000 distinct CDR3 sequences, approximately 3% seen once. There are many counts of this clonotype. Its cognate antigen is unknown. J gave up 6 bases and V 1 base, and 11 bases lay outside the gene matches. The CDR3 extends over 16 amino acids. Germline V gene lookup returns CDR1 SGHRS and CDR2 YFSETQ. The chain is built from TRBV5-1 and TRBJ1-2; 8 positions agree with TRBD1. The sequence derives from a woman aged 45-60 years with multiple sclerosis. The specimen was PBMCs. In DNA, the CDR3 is TGCGCCAGCAGCTTGCGGGGAACCAGGGGGCTCAATGGCTACACCTTC. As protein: CASSLRGTRGLNGYTF.